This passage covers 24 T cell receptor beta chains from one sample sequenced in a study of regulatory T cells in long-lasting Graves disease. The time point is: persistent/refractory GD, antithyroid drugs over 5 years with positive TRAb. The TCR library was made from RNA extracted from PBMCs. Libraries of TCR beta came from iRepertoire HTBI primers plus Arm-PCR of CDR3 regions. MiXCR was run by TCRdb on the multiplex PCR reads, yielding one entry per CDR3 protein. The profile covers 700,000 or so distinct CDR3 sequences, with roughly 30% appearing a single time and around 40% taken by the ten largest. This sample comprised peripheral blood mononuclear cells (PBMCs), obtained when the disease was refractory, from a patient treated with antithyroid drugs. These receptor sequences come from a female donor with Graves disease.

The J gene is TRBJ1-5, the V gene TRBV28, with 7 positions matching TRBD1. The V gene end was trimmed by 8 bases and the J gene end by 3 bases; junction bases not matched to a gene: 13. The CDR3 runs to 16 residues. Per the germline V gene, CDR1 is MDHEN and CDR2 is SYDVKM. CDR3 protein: CASVNLGQANNQPQHF. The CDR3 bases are TGTGCCAGCGTCAATTTAGGACAGGCTAACAATCAGCCCCAGCATTTT.

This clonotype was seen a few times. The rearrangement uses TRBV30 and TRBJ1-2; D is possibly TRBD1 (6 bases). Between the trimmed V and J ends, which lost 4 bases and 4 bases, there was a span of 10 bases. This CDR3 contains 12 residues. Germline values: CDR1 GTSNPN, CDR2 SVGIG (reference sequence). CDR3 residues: CAWTGVSYGYTF. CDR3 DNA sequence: TGTGCCTGGACAGGGGTTAGCTATGGCTACACCTTC.

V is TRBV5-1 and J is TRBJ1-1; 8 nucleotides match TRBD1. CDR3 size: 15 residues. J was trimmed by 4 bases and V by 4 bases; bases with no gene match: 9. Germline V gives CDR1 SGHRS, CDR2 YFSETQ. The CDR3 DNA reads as TGCGCCAGCAGCACGGCAGGGGGCGGGGGCACTGAAGCTTTCTTT. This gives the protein CASSTAGGGGTEAFF.

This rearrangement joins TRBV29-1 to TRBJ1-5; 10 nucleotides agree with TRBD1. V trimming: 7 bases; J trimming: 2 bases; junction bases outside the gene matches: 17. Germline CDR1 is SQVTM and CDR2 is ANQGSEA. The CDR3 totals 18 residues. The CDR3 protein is CSALTGTGALFGNQPQHF. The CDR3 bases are TGCAGCGCCCTAACCGGGACAGGGGCCCTATTTGGCAATCAGCCCCAGCATTTT.

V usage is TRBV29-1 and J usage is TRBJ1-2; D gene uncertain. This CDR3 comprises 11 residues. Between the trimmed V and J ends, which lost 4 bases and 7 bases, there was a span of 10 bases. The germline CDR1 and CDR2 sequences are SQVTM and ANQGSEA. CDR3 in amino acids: CSVGSGGGYTF. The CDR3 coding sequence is TGCAGCGTTGGGAGCGGAGGTGGCTACACCTTC.

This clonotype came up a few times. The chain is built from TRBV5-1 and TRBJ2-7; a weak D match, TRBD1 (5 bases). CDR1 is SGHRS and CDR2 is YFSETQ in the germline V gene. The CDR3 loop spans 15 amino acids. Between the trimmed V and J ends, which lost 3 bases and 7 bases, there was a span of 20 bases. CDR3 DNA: TGCGCCAGCAGCTCCGGAACAGGTCTACTTAGTGAGCAGTACTTC. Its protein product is CASSSGTGLLSEQYF.

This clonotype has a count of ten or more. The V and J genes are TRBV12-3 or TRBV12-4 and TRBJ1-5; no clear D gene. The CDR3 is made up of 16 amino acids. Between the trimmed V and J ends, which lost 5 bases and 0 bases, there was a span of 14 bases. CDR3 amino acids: CASSRGGRYSNQPQHF. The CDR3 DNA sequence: TGTGCCAGCAGTCGAGGAGGCAGATATAGCAATCAGCCCCAGCATTTT.

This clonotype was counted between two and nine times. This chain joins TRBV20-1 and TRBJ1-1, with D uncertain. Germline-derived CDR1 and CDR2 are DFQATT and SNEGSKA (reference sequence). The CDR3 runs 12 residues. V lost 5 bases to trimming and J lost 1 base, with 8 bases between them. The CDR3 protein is CSAGPRNTEAFF. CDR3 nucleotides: TGCAGTGCTGGGCCCAGGAACACTGAAGCTTTCTTT.

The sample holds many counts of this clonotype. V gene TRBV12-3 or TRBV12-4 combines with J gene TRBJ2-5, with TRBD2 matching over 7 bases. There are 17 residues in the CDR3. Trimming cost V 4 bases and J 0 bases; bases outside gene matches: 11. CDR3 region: CASSSPSELAYQETQYF. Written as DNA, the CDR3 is TGTGCCAGCAGTTCCCCATCTGAACTAGCGTACCAAGAGACCCAGTACTTC.

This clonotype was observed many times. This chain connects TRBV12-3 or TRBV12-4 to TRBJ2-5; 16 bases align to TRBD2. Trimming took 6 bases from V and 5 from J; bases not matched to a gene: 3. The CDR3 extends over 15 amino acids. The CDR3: CASSTGLAGGETQYF. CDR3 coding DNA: TGTGCCAGCAGCACGGGACTAGCGGGAGGGGAGACCCAGTACTTC.

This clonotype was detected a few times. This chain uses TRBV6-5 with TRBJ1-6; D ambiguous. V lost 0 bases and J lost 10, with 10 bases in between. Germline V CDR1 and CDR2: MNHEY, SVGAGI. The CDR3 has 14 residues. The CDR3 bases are TGTGCCAGCAGTTACTCGAAGCGGGAGTCACCCCTCCACTTT. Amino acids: CASSYSKRESPLHF.

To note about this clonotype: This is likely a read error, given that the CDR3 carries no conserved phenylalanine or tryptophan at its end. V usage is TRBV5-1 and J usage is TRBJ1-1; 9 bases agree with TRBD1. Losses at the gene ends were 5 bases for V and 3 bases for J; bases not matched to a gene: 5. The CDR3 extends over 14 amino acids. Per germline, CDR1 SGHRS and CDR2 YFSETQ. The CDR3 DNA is TGCGCCAGCAGGAGACAGGGGGTTGACACTGAAGCTTTCATT. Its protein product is CASRRQGVDTEAFI.

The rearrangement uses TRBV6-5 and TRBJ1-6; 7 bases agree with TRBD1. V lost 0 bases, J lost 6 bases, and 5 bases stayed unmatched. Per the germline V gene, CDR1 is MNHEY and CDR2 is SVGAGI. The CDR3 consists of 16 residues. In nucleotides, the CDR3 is TGTGCCAGCAGTTACTCTAGGGGGCAGCTTAATTCACCCCTCCACTTT. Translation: CASSYSRGQLNSPLHF.

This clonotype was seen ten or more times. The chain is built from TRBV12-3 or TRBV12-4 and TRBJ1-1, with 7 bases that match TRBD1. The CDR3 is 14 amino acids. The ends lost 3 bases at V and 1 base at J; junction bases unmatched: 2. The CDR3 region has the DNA TGTGCCAGCAGTTTCCAGGGGGAGAACACTGAAGCTTTCTTT. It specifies CASSFQGENTEAFF.

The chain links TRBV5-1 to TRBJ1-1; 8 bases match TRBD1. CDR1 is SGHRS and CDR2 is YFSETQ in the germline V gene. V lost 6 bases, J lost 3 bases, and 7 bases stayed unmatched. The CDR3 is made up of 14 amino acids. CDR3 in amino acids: CASTYDRGDTEAFF. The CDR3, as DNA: TGCGCCAGCACCTATGACAGGGGTGACACTGAAGCTTTCTTT.

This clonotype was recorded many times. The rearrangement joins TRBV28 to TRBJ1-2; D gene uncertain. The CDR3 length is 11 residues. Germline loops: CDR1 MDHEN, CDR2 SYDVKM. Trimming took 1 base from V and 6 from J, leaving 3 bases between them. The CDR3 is CASSLSDGYTF. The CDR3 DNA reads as TGTGCCAGCAGTTTATCTGATGGCTACACCTTC.

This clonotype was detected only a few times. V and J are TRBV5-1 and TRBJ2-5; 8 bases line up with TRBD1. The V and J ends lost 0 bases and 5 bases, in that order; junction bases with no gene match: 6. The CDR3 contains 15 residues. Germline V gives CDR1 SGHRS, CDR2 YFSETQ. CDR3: CASSLEGQATETQYF. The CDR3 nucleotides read TGCGCCAGCAGCTTGGAGGGACAGGCAACTGAGACCCAGTACTTC. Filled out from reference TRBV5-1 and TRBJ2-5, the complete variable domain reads KAGVTQTPRYLIKTRGQQVTLSCSPISGHRSVSWYQQTPGQGLQFLFEYFSETQRNKGNFPGRFSGRQFSNSRSEMNVSTLELGDSALYLCASSLEGQATETQYFGPGTRLLVL.

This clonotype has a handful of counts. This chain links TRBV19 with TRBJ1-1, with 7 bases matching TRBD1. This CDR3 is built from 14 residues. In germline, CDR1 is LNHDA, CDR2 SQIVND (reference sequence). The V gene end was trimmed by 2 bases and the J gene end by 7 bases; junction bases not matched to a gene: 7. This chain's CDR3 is CASSIKEGGGEAFF. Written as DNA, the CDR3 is TGTGCCAGTAGTATAAAGGAAGGGGGCGGTGAAGCTTTCTTT.

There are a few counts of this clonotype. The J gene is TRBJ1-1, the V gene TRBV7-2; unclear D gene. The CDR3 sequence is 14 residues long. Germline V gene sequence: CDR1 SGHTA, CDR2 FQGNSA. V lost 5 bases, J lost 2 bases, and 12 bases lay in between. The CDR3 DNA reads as TGTGCCAGCAGCCGCACAAGGGTCAACACTGAAGCTTTCTTT. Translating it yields CASSRTRVNTEAFF. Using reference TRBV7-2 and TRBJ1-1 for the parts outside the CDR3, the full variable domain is GAGVSQSPSNKVTEKGKDVELRCDPISGHTALYWYRQSLGQGLEFLIYFQGNSAPDKSGLPSDRFSAERTGGSVSTLTIQRTQQEDSAVYLCASSRTRVNTEAFFGQGTRLTVV.

In DNA, the CDR3 is TGTGCCAGCAGCCGACCGGGACAGGGTTATGACGAGCAGTACTTC. Protein: CASSRPGQGYDEQYF. The chain couples TRBV12-3 or TRBV12-4 to TRBJ2-7, with 9 bases matching TRBD1. The CDR3 spans 15 residues. V dropped 6 bases and J dropped 5; count of bases not matched to a gene: 11.

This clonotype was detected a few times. CDR3 sequence: CASSVVADGSYEQYF. In DNA form, the CDR3 reads TGTGCCAGCAGCGTAGTTGCTGATGGCTCCTACGAGCAGTACTTC. The V gene is TRBV9, the J gene TRBJ2-7; D ambiguous. This CDR3 has 15 residues. Trimming shortened V by 0 bases and J by 0 bases, and 10 bases separated the two germline ends. Germline CDR1 SGDLS, CDR2 YYNGEE.

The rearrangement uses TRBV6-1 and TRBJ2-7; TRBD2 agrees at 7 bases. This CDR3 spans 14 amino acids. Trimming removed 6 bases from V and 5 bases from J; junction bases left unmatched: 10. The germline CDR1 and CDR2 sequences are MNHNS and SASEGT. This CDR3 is CASSSSGGSHEQYF. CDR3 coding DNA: TGTGCCAGCAGCTCCTCGGGGGGTAGCCACGAGCAGTACTTC.

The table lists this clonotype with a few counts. The CDR3: CSARAPTLETQYF. In DNA form, the CDR3 reads TGCAGTGCTAGAGCCCCGACTCTTGAGACCCAGTACTTC. The chain is built from TRBV20-1 and TRBJ2-5; the D is unclear. There are 13 residues in the CDR3. Germline values: CDR1 DFQATT, CDR2 SNEGSKA (reference sequence). The V end lost 1 base, the J end lost 5 bases, and 11 bases lay between the germline ends.

The CDR3 reads CASSPLVTDTQYF. CDR3 in DNA: TGCGCCAGCAGTCCACTTGTCACAGATACGCAGTATTTT. V usage is TRBV5-1 and J usage is TRBJ2-3; D is uncertain. With 5 bases removed from V and 2 bases from J, the gap between germline ends came to 9 bases. The CDR3 runs to 13 residues. Germline CDR1 is SGHRS and CDR2 is YFSETQ.